The rows below give T cell receptor beta chains drawn from one sample of a study of a mutant IDH1 vaccine in newly diagnosed glioma. These receptors are not linked to any known antigen. The table came from immunoSEQ multiplex PCR; TCRdb's copy has only in-frame clones and leaves some out. The table has 52,000 or so clones, about three quarters seen once. The starting material was PBMCs, obtained from a glioma patient whose treatment included an IDH1 peptide vaccine. The receptors were gathered from a woman aged 40 to 50 with glioma. Some clones in this sample may be carry-over from other donors' samples. Both conserved end residues are part of each CDR3. Fields, in order: CDR3 protein, CDR3 DNA, D gene, J gene, V gene, clone size. A D gene is named only where the DNA matches it firmly. Part of the rows lack a size; the others show once, few, many or a class for expanded clones.

CDR3: CASHDSYSPLHF
DNA: TGTGCCAGCCACGACAGCTATTCACCCCTCCACTTT
D: NA
J: TRBJ1-6
V: TRBV27
size: few

CDR3: CASRAVGRTYEQYF
DNA: TGCGCCAGCAGGGCGGTGGGGCGGACCTACGAGCAGTACTTC
D: NA
J: TRBJ2-7
V: TRBV5-1
size: few

CDR3: CASSLWASGGAETQYF
DNA: TGTGCCAGCAGCTTATGGGCTAGCGGGGGGGCAGAGACCCAGTACTTC
D: TRBD2
J: TRBJ2-5
V: TRBV7-6
size: few

CDR3: CASSLSGTGSNEQFF
DNA: TGTGCCAGCAGCCTCTCCGGGACAGGGAGCAATGAGCAGTTCTTC
D: TRBD1
J: TRBJ2-1
V: TRBV7-8
size: NA

CDR3: CASSGLAGITDTQYF
DNA: TGTGCCAGCAGCGGACTAGCGGGGATCACAGATACGCAGTATTTT
D: TRBD2
J: TRBJ2-3
V: TRBV6-1
size: NA

CDR3: CAWGGYGYTF
DNA: TGTGCCTGGGGGGGTTATGGCTACACCTTC
D: NA
J: TRBJ1-2
V: TRBV30
size: few

CDR3: CASSPPSDTQYF
DNA: TGTGCCAGCAGCCCCCCATCAGATACGCAGTATTTT
D: NA
J: TRBJ2-3
V: TRBV5-6
size: NA

CDR3: CAGTTGLHEQYF
DNA: TGCGCCGGCACGACAGGGTTGCACGAGCAGTACTTC
D: TRBD1
J: TRBJ2-7
V: TRBV5-1
size: NA

CDR3: CASGRGARGYTF
DNA: TGTGCCAGCGGCAGAGGGGCTCGAGGCTACACCTTC
D: NA
J: TRBJ1-2
V: TRBV6-5
size: few

CDR3: CASSQRSPAGGAYNEQFF
DNA: TGTGCCAGCAGCCAACGCTCCCCGGCGGGGGGGGCCTACAATGAGCAGTTCTTC
D: TRBD2
J: TRBJ2-1
V: TRBV4-2
size: NA

CDR3: CASRQGTGELFF
DNA: TGTGCCAGCAGGCAGGGAACCGGGGAGCTGTTTTTT
D: NA
J: TRBJ2-2
V: TRBV7-3
size: NA

CDR3: CASPLRQEKTDTQYF
DNA: TGTGCCAGCCCCTTAAGGCAGGAGAAGACAGATACGCAGTATTTT
D: NA
J: TRBJ2-3
V: TRBV2
size: NA

CDR3: CASSLEQEDTQYF
DNA: TGTGCCAGCAGCTTAGAGCAGGAAGATACGCAGTATTTT
D: NA
J: TRBJ2-3
V: TRBV11-2
size: NA

CDR3: CAWKAREAEAFF
DNA: TGTGCCTGGAAGGCCCGAGAGGCTGAAGCTTTCTTT
D: NA
J: TRBJ1-1
V: TRBV30
size: NA

CDR3: CASSPVAGGHQGQFF
DNA: TGTGCCAGCTCACCGGTAGCGGGGGGGCATCAGGGGCAGTTCTTC
D: TRBD2
J: TRBJ2-1
V: TRBV18
size: once

CDR3: CATSLGGNPYNEQFF
DNA: TGTGCCACCAGCTTGGGAGGGAACCCATACAATGAGCAGTTCTTC
D: TRBD2
J: TRBJ2-1
V: TRBV15
size: NA

CDR3: CASRTVSGNTIYF
DNA: TGTGCCAGCAGGACAGTCTCTGGAAACACCATATATTTT
D: NA
J: TRBJ1-3
V: TRBV6-5
size: NA

CDR3: CASSQGTGGHSPLHF
DNA: TGTGCCAGCAGCCAGGGGACAGGGGGACATTCACCCCTCCACTTT
D: TRBD1
J: TRBJ1-6
V: TRBV14
size: NA

CDR3: CASSQGGLAGGYNEQFF
DNA: TGCGCCAGCAGCCAAGGGGGACTAGCGGGGGGATACAATGAGCAGTTCTTC
D: TRBD2
J: TRBJ2-1
V: TRBV5-1
size: NA

CDR3: CASSEDGITEAFF
DNA: TGCGCCAGCAGTGAGGACGGTATCACTGAAGCTTTCTTT
D: NA
J: TRBJ1-1
V: TRBV10-1
size: few

CDR3: CASSLVQGPPQHF
DNA: TGTGCCAGCAGCTTAGTTCAGGGACCGCCCCAGCATTTT
D: NA
J: TRBJ1-5
V: TRBV7-9
size: NA

CDR3: CASSLAQGTTINEKLFF
DNA: TGCGCCAGCAGCTTGGCACAGGGCACAACGATTAATGAAAAACTGTTTTTT
D: NA
J: TRBJ1-4
V: TRBV5-1
size: NA

CDR3: CASTLSGGGHQETQYF
DNA: TGTGCCAGCACTCTTTCGGGCGGGGGACACCAAGAGACCCAGTACTTC
D: TRBD2
J: TRBJ2-5
V: TRBV9
size: NA

CDR3: CASSAALAASYNEQFF
DNA: TGTGCCAGCAGCGCGGCCTTAGCGGCCTCCTACAATGAGCAGTTCTTC
D: NA
J: TRBJ2-1
V: TRBV9
size: NA